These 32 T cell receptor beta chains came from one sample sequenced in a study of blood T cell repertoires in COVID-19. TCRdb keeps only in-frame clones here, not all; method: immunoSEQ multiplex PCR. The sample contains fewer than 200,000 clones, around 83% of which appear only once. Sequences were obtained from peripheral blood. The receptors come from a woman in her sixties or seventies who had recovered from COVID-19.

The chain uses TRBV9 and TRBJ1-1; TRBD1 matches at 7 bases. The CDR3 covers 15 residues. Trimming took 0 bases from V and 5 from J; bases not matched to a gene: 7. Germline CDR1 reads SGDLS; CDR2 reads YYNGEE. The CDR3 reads CASSVGGRGLTEAFF. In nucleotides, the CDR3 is TGTGCCAGCAGCGTAGGTGGCAGGGGGTTGACTGAAGCTTTCTTT.

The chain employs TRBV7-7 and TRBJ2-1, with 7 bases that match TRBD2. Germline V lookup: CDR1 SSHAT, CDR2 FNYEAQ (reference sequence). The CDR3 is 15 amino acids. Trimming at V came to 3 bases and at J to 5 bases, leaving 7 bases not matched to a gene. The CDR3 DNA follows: TGTGCCAGCAGCTTCGGTAGCGGGCCTAACAATGAGCAGTTCTTC. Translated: CASSFGSGPNNEQFF.

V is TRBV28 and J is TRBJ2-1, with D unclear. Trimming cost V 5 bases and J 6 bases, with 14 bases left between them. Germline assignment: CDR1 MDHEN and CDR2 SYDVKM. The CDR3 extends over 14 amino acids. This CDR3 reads CASSTPTRPNEQFF. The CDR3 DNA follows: TGTGCCAGCAGTACTCCGACTCGGCCCAATGAGCAGTTCTTC. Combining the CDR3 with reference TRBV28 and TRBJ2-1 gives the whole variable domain DVKVTQSSRYLVKRTGEKVFLECVQDMDHENMFWYRQDPGLGLRLIYFSYDVKMKEKGDIPEGYSVSREKKERFSLILESASTNQTSMYLCASSTPTRPNEQFFGPGTRLTVL.

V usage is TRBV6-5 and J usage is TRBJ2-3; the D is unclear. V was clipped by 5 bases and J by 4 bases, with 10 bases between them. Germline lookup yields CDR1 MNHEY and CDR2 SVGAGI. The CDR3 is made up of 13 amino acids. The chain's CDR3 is CASSPTSADTQYF. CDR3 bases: TGTGCCAGCAGTCCTACCAGCGCAGATACGCAGTATTTT.

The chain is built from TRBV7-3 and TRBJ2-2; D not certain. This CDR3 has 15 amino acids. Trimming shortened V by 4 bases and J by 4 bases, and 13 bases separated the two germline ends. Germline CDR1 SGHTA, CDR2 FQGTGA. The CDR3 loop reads CASSSPGSITGELFF. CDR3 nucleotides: TGTGCCAGCAGCTCCCCCGGGTCCATCACCGGGGAGCTGTTTTTT. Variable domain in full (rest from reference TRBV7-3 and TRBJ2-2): GAGVSQTPSNKVTEKGKYVELRCDPISGHTALYWYRQSLGQGPEFLIYFQGTGAADDSGLPNDRFFAVRPEGSVSTLKIQRTERGDSAVYLCASSSPGSITGELFFGEGSRLTVL.

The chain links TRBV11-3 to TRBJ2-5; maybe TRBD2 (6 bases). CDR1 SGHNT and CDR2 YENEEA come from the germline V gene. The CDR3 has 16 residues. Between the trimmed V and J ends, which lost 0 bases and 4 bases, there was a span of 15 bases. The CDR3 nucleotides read TGTGCCAGCAGCTTAGATGGCAGTATGGGGGGAGAGACCCAGTACTTC. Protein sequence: CASSLDGSMGGETQYF.

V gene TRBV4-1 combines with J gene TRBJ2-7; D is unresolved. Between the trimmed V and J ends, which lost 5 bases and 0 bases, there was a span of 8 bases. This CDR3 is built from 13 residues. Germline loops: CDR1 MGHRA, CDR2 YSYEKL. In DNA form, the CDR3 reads TGCGCCAGCAGCGGGCCGACCTCCTACGAGCAGTACTTC. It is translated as CASSGPTSYEQYF.

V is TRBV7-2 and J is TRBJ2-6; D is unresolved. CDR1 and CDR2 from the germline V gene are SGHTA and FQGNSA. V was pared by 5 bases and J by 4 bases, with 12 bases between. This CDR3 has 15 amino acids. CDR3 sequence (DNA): TGTGCCAGCAGCCGTCGGTGGTCCGGGGCCAACGTCCTGACTTTC. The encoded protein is CASSRRWSGANVLTF. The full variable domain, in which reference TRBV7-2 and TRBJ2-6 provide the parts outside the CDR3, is GAGVSQSPSNKVTEKGKDVELRCDPISGHTALYWYRQSLGQGLEFLIYFQGNSAPDKSGLPSDRFSAERTGGSVSTLTIQRTQQEDSAVYLCASSRRWSGANVLTFGAGSRLTVL.

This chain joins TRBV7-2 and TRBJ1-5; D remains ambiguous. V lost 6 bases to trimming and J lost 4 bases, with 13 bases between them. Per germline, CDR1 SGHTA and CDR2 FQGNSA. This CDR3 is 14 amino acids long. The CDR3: CASSLKAMNQPQHF. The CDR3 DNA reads TGTGCCAGCAGTCTAAAAGCCATGAATCAGCCCCAGCATTTT.

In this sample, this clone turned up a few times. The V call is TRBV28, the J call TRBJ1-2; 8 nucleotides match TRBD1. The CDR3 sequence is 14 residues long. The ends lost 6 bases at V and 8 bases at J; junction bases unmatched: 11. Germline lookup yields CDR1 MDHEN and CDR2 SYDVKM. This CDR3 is CASRDPGGAGGYTF. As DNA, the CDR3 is TGTGCCAGCAGAGACCCAGGGGGCGCGGGCGGCTACACCTTC.

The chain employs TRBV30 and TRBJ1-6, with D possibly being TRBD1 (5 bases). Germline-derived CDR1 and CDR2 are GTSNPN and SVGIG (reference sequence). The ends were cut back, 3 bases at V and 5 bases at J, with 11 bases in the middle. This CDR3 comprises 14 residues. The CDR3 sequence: CAWSPRGDNSPLHF. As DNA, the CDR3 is TGTGCCTGGAGCCCCCGGGGGGATAATTCACCCCTCCACTTT.

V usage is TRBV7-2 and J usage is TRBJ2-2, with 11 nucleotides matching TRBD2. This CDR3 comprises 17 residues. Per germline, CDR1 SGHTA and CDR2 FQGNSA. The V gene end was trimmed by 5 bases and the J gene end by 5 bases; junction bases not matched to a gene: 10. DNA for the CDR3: TGTGCCAGCAGCCCTAGGTCCCTAGCGGGAGGAACCGGGGAGCTGTTTTTT. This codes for CASSPRSLAGGTGELFF.

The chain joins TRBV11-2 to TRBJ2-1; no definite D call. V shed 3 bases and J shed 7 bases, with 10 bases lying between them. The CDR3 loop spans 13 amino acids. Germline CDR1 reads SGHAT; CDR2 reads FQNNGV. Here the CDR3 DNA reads TGTGCCAGCAGCTTGTCCGACTGGAATGAGCAGTTCTTC. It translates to CASSLSDWNEQFF. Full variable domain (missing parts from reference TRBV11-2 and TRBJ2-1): EAGVAQSPRYKIIEKRQSVAFWCNPISGHATLYWYQQILGQGPKLLIQFQNNGVVDDSQLPKDRFSAERLKGVDSTLKIQPAKLEDSAVYLCASSLSDWNEQFFGPGTRLTVL.

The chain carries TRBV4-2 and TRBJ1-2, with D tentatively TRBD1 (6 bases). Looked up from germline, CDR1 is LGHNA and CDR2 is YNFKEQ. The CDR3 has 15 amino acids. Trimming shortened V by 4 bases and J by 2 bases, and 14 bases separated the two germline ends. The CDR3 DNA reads TGTGCCAGCAGCCCGCTTAAAGGGGGAAACTATGGCTACACCTTC. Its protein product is CASSPLKGGNYGYTF.

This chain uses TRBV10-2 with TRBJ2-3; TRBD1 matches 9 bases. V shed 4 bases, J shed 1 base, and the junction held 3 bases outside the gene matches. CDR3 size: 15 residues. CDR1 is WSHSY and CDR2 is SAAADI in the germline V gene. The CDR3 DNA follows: TGCGCCAGCAGTGGGGGGACAGGGCGCACAGATACGCAGTATTTT. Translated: CASSGGTGRTDTQYF.

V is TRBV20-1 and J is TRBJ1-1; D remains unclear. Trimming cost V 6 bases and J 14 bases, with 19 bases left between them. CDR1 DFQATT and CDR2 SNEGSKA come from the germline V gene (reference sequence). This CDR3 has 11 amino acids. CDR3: CSAAGNREGFF. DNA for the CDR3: TGCAGTGCCGCGGGTAACCGGGAAGGGTTCTTT.

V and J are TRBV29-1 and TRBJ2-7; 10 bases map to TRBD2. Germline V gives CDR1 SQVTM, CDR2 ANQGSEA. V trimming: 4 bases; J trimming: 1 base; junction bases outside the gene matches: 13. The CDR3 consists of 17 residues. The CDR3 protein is CSVVGLAGAPLSYEQYF. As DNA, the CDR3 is TGCAGCGTTGTCGGGCTAGCGGGGGCGCCGCTTTCCTACGAGCAGTACTTC.

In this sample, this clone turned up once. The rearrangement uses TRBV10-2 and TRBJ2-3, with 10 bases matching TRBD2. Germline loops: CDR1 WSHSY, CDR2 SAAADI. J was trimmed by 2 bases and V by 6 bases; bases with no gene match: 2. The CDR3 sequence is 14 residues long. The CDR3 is CASRLAGNTDTQYF. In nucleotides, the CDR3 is TGCGCCAGCAGACTAGCGGGGAACACAGATACGCAGTATTTT.

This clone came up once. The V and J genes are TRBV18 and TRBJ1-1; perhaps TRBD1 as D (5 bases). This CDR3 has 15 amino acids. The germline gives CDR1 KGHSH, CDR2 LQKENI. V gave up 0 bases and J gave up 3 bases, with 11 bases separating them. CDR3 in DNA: TGTGCCAGCTCACCACCGGGGGGGAGGGACACTGAAGCTTTCTTT. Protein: CASSPPGGRDTEAFF.

The CDR3 reads CASSHRAGTATNEKLFF. The CDR3 nucleotides read TGTGCCAGCAGCCACCGCGCAGGGACAGCAACTAATGAAAAACTGTTTTTT. The chain recombines TRBV14 with TRBJ1-4, with TRBD1 matching over 7 bases. The V gene's germline CDR1 is SGHDN and CDR2 FVKESK. The CDR3 runs 17 residues. V shed 3 bases, J shed 0 bases, and the junction held 7 bases outside the gene matches.

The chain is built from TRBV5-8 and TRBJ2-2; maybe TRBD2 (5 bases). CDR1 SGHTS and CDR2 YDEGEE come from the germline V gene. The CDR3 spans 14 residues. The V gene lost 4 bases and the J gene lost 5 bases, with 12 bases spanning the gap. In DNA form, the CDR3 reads TGTGCCAGCAGCCCCCGGACGGGGACCGGGGAGCTGTTTTTT. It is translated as CASSPRTGTGELFF.

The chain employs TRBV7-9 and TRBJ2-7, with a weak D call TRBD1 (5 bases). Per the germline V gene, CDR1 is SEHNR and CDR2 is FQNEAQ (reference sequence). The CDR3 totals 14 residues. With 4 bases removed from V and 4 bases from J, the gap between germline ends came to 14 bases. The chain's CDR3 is CASSSTYGAYEQYF. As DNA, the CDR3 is TGTGCCAGCAGCTCGACGTATGGGGCGTACGAGCAGTACTTC. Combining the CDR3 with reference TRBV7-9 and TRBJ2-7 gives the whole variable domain DTGVSQNPRHKITKRGQNVTFRCDPISEHNRLYWYRQTLGQGPEFLTYFQNEAQLEKSRLLSDRFSAERPKGSFSTLEIQRTEQGDSAMYLCASSSTYGAYEQYFGPGTRLTVT.

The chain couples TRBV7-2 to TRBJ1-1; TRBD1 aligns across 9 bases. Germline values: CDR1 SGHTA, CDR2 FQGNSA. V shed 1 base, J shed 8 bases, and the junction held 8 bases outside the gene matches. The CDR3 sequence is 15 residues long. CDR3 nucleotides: TGTGCCAGCAGCTTAGTATGGGACAGGGCAGGGGAAGCTTTCTTT. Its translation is CASSLVWDRAGEAFF.

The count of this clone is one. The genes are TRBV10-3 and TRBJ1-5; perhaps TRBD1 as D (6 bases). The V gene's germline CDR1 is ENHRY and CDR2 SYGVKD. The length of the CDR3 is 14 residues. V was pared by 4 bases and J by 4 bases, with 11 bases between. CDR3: CAISGRQENQPQHF. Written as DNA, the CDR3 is TGTGCCATCAGTGGTCGACAGGAGAATCAGCCCCAGCATTTT.

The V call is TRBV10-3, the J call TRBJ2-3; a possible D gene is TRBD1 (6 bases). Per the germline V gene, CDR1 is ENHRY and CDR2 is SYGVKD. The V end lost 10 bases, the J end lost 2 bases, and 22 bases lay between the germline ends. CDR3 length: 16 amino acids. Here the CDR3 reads CATLDWGRGNTDTQYF. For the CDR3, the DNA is TGTGCCACCCTAGACTGGGGCAGGGGAAACACAGATACGCAGTATTTT.

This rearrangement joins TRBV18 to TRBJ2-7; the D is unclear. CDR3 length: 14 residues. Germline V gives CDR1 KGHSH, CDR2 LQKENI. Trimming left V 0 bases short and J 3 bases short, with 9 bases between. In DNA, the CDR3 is TGTGCCAGCTCACCACCGACTGGAAACTACGAGCAGTACTTC. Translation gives CASSPPTGNYEQYF.

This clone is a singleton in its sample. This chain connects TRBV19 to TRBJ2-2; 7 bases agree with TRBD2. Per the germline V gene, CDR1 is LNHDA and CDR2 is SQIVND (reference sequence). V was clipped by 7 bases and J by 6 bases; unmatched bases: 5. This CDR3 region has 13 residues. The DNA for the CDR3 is TGTGCCAGTAAAACGGGAGGACCCGGGGAGCTGTTTTTT. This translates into CASKTGGPGELFF.

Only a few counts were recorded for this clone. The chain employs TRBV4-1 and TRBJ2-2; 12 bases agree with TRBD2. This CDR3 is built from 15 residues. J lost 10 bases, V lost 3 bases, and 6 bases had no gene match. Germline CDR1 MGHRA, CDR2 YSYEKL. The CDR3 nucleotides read TGCGCCAGCAGCCAGCTTCGGACTAGCGGGGAGGAGCTGTTTTTT. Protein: CASSQLRTSGEELFF.

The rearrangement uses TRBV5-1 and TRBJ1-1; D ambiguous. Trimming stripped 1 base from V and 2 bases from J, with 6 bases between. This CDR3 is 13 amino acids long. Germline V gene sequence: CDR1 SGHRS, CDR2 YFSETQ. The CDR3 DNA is TGCGCCAGCAGCTTGTTACATAACACTGAAGCTTTCTTT. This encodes CASSLLHNTEAFF.

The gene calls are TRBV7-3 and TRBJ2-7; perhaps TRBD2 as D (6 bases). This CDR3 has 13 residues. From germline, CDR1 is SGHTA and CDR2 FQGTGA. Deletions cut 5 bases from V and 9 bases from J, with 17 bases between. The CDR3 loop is CASSHPGPGGQYF. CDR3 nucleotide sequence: TGTGCCAGCAGCCACCCGGGGCCCGGGGGGCAGTACTTC.

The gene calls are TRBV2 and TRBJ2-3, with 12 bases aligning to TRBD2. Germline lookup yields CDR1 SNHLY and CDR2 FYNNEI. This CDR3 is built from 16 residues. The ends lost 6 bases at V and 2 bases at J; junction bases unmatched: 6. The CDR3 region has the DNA TGTGCCAGCAGCTGGAGGACTAGCGGGGACACAGATACGCAGTATTTT. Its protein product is CASSWRTSGDTDTQYF.

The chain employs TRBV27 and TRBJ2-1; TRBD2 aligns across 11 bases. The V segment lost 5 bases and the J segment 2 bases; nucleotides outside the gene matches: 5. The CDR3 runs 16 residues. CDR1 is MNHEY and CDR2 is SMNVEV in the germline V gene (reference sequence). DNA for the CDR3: TGTGCCAGCAGTCTCCTAGCGGGGGGCCCCTACAATGAGCAGTTCTTC. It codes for CASSLLAGGPYNEQFF.